The clone carrying this T cell receptor (beta chain) was seen a handful of times. This sample is drawn from a study of T cell repertoires in cytomegalovirus infection. Germline CDR1 and CDR2: MDHEN and SYDVKM. The ends lost 4 bases at V and 4 bases at J; junction bases unmatched: 7. This CDR3 spans 15 amino acids. MiXCR, run by TCRdb on the reads, gives a single entry per CDR3 protein. The repertoire includes over 150,000 distinct CDR3 sequences, about 21% of them detected once, and about 3% sits in the top ten. The chain employs TRBV28 and TRBJ2-7; 10 nucleotides align to TRBD2. This sequence was found in a human donor in good health (CMV status not recorded). Some clones in this sample may be carry-over from other donors' samples. Sample: PBMCs. In DNA form, the CDR3 reads TGTGCCAGCAGTTCTAGCGGGAGCGTCTTGTACGAGCAGTACTTC. Protein product: CASSSSGSVLYEQYF. The full variable domain, rest sourced from reference TRBV28 and TRBJ2-7, is DVKVTQSSRYLVKRTGEKVFLECVQDMDHENMFWYRQDPGLGLRLIYFSYDVKMKEKGDIPEGYSVSREKKERFSLILESASTNQTSMYLCASSSSGSVLYEQYFGPGTRLTVT.